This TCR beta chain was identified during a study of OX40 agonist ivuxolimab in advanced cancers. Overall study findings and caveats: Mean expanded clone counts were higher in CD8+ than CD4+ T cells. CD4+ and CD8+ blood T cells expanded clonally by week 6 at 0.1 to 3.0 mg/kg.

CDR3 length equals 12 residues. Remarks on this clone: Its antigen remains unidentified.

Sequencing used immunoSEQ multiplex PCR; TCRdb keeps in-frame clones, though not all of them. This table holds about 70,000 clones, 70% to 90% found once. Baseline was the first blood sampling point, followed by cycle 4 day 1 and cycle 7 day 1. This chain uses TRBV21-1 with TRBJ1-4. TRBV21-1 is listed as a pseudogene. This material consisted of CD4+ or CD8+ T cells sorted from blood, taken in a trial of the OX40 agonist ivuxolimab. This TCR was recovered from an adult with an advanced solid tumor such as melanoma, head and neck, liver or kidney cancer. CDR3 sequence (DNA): TGTGCCAGGGGGACGTTGAGGAGAAAACTGTTTTTT. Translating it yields CARGTLRRKLFF.